Listed below are T cell receptor beta chains from one sample, sequenced in a study of regulatory T cells in long-lasting Graves disease. TCRdb processed the multiplex PCR reads anew with MiXCR; each CDR3 protein has one entry. The sample includes a few hundred thousand distinct CDR3 sequences, 20% to 25% of them seen just once. The sequenced sample was peripheral blood mononuclear cells (PBMCs), obtained when the disease was refractory, from a patient treated with antithyroid drugs. The receptor set was obtained from a female donor with Graves disease. Both conserved end residues are part of each CDR3. A D gene is named only where the DNA matches it firmly. Clone sizes are given selectively: once, few, many, or a class where the clone is expanded.

many,TRBJ2-5,NA,TRBV2,TGTGCCAGCAGTGCCGACCAGGAAGAGACCCAGTACTTC,CASSADQEETQYF
many,TRBJ1-5,NA,TRBV20-1,TGCAGTGCTAGATACAGGTACGATCAGCCCCAGCATTTT,CSARYRYDQPQHF
few,TRBJ2-6,NA,TRBV18,TGTGCCAGCTCTGTAGGCTTACTTCGCTCTGGGGCCAACGTCCTGACTTTC,CASSVGLLRSGANVLTF
many,TRBJ1-4,TRBD1,TRBV28,TGTGCCAGCACATTCGGGACAGGGGATCAAAAACTGTTTTTT,CASTFGTGDQKLFF
few,TRBJ1-3,NA,TRBV7-3,TGTGCCAGCAGCTTAAGGTGTGGGCGGTTCTCTGGAAACACCATATATTTT,CASSLRCGRFSGNTIYF
NA,TRBJ1-4,NA,TRBV7-2,TGTGCCAGCAGCTCCGGGGTCTCGGAAAAACTGTTTTTT,CASSSGVSEKLFF
NA,TRBJ1-2,TRBD1,TRBV6-1,TGTGCCAGCAGTGGAGGGACAGGGGGTGTCTATGGCTACACCTTC,CASSGGTGGVYGYTF
NA,TRBJ1-2,TRBD1,TRBV4-2,TGTGCCAGCACCAACCAGGGGGTCGGCCAGGAAGGATATGGCTACACCTTC,CASTNQGVGQEGYGYTF
NA,TRBJ2-2,TRBD2,TRBV28,TGTGCCAGCAGTTTGAGCGGGAGGGTCACCGGGGAGCTGTTTTTT,CASSLSGRVTGELFF
many,TRBJ2-7,NA,TRBV20-1,TGCAGTGCTCTTATGCCGACGGCTTACGAGCAGTACTTC,CSALMPTAYEQYF
many,TRBJ1-5,NA,TRBV28,TGTGCCACCCGTATCAGGTACAATCAGCCCCAGCATTTT,CATRIRYNQPQHF
NA,TRBJ2-2,TRBD2,TRBV6-2/TRBV6-3,TGTGCCAGCAGTTATTGGCCTAGCGGATACTCCGGGACCGGGGAGCTGTTTTTT,CASSYWPSGYSGTGELFF
NA,TRBJ2-3,NA,TRBV29-1,TGCAGCGAAGGTGGGGTCAGGACAGATACGCAGTATTTT,CSEGGVRTDTQYF
few,TRBJ1-4,TRBD1,TRBV10-3,TGTGCCATCAGTGAGTACAGGGGATCGGATGAAAAACTGTTTTTT,CAISEYRGSDEKLFF
few,TRBJ1-5,NA,TRBV20-1,TGCAGTGCTAGTGTCGGGAGACTATCGAGCAATCAGCCCCAGCATTTT,CSASVGRLSSNQPQHF
few,TRBJ2-3,NA,TRBV5-1,TGTGCCAGCAGCTTGCTTCGAACAGATACGCAGTATTTT,CASSLLRTDTQYF
few,TRBJ2-4,NA,TRBV6-1,TGTGCCAGCAGTGGGTCAGGGTGGAACATTCAGTACTTC,CASSGSGWNIQYF
NA,TRBJ2-1,NA,TRBV27,TGTGCCAGCAGAGGTGGTAATGAGCAGTTCTTC,CASRGGNEQFF
many,TRBJ1-4,NA,TRBV29-1,TGCAGCGTTGCCGCAGTAGCAACTAATGAAAAACTGTTTTTT,CSVAAVATNEKLFF
many,TRBJ2-7,TRBD1,TRBV2,TGTGCCAGCCGGGCCCCCAGACAGGGGCCATCTCGGGACGAGCAGTACTTC,CASRAPRQGPSRDEQYF
NA,TRBJ1-1,NA,TRBV19,TGTGCCAGTAGGGGAACAGGGTCGAACACTGAAGCTTTCTTT,CASRGTGSNTEAFF
many,TRBJ1-5,NA,TRBV28,TGTGCCAGCAGTTTAGATTATGGCAATCAGCCCCAGCATTTT,CASSLDYGNQPQHF
NA,TRBJ2-2,NA,TRBV5-6,TGTGCCAGCAGCTTGGCCTGGAGGGGCACCGGGGAGCTGTTTTTT,CASSLAWRGTGELFF
many,TRBJ2-6,NA,TRBV7-9,TGTGCCAGCAGCCGTCGGGAGTCTGGGGCCAACGTCCTGACCTTC,CASSRRESGANVLTF
NA,TRBJ2-5,TRBD2,TRBV15,TGTGCCACCACCCCCGGTAGCGGGAATTTGTATAGTGGAGAGACCCAGTACTTC,CATTPGSGNLYSGETQYF
few,TRBJ1-1,NA,TRBV5-1,TGCGCCAGCAGCTTTTTGGTCGACACTGAAGCTTTCTTT,CASSFLVDTEAFF
many,TRBJ2-5,NA,TRBV20-1,TGCAGTGCGCCGGAGACCCAGTACTTC,CSAPETQYF
few,TRBJ2-3,NA,TRBV5-1,TGCGCCAGCAGCTCCGGATCTAGCACAGATACGCAGTATTTT,CASSSGSSTDTQYF
NA,TRBJ1-3,NA,TRBV29-1,TGCAGCGTGGACACAGGGATCTCTGGAAACACCATATATTTT,CSVDTGISGNTIYF
NA,TRBJ1-2,NA,TRBV29-1,TGCAGCGTTGAAGTATTGCAATCTCAATCGGGAGGCTACACCTTC,CSVEVLQSQSGGYTF
NA,TRBJ2-2,NA,TRBV6-4,TGTGCCAAATACAGAGACACCGGGGAGCTGTTTTTT,CAKYRDTGELFF
many,TRBJ2-5,TRBD2,TRBV7-2,TGTGCCAGCAGCCTAGCGGGGACGTCGGGAGAGACCCAGTACTTC,CASSLAGTSGETQYF
NA,TRBJ2-5,TRBD2,TRBV12-3/TRBV12-4,TGTGCCAGCAGCAAGACTAGCGGTGAAGAGACCCAGTACTTC,CASSKTSGEETQYF
many,TRBJ1-1,NA,TRBV12-3/TRBV12-4,TGTGCCAGCAGTGTCCTCCGGGGAGAAGCTTTCTTT,CASSVLRGEAFF
NA,TRBJ1-5,NA,TRBV5-5,TGTGCCAGCAGCTTGAGACCGCAGAATCAGCCCCAGCATTTT,CASSLRPQNQPQHF
NA,TRBJ2-3,NA,TRBV5-1,TGCGCCAGCAGCTTGGCCCTGAAGGTAACAAGTGACACAGATACGCAGTATTTT,CASSLALKVTSDTDTQYF